This passage covers 30 T cell receptor beta chains from one sample sequenced in a study of cytomegalovirus exposure and HLA in healthy donors. The PCR was carried out with 60 Vbeta primers and 13 Jbeta primers. Libraries were prepared by immunoSEQ multiplex PCR; TCRdb keeps only in-frame clonotypes and omits some of them. This sample has over 150,000 clones, with about four fifths found just once. The sequenced sample was PBMCs. The receptor source for this set is a young man in good health and CMV-seronegative.

The gene calls are TRBV4-2 and TRBJ2-3, with 11 bases fitting TRBD2. CDR1 LGHNA and CDR2 YNFKEQ come from the germline V gene. The CDR3 is made up of 18 amino acids. The V segment lost 1 base and the J segment 5 bases; nucleotides outside the gene matches: 11. The CDR3 loop reads CASSQGALAGGGGDTQYF. The CDR3 DNA sequence: TGTGCCAGCAGCCAAGGTGCGCTAGCGGGGGGCGGTGGAGATACGCAGTATTTT.

The chain uses TRBV5-8 and TRBJ1-4; 8 nucleotides match TRBD1. The V segment lost 4 bases and the J segment 8 bases; nucleotides outside the gene matches: 10. The CDR3 extends over 15 amino acids. Germline V gene data show CDR1 as SGHTS and CDR2 as YDEGEE. CDR3 region: CASSEGDRFSEKLFF. The CDR3 region has the DNA TGTGCCAGCAGCGAGGGGGACAGGTTCAGCGAAAAACTGTTTTTT.

This rearrangement joins TRBV7-9 to TRBJ1-1, with 7 bases fitting TRBD1. Germline V gene lookup returns CDR1 SEHNR and CDR2 FQNEAQ (reference sequence). CDR3 size: 15 residues. V lost 3 bases and J lost 3; bases outside the gene matches: 7. The CDR3 DNA reads as TGTGCCAGCAGCTTTCGGGCAGGGGGGCACACTGAAGCTTTCTTT. Its protein is CASSFRAGGHTEAFF.

As regards this clone: Other DNA variants within this sample encode the same CDR3. The chain employs TRBV9 and TRBJ1-1; perhaps TRBD1 as D (6 bases). The CDR3 covers 14 residues. Looked up from germline, CDR1 is SGDLS and CDR2 is YYNGEE. Trimming removed 0 bases at V and 4 bases at J, with 10 bases between. CDR3 DNA: TGTGCCAGCAGCGTAGCCAGGGGCGGCACTGAAGCTTTCTTT. Translation: CASSVARGGTEAFF.

The chain employs TRBV19 and TRBJ2-1; D may be TRBD1 (5 bases). V was cut by 0 bases and J by 13 bases, with 16 bases left in between. In germline, CDR1 is LNHDA, CDR2 SQIVND (reference sequence). The CDR3 extends over 14 amino acids. The CDR3 DNA sequence: TGTGCCAGTAGTATAGAAGGAATTAGGGGTCCCCAGTTCTTC. Translated, it gives CASSIEGIRGPQFF.

The chain is built from TRBV9 and TRBJ2-5; D is perhaps TRBD1 (5 bases). CDR1 SGDLS and CDR2 YYNGEE come from the germline V gene. V gave up 1 base and J gave up 5 bases, with 15 bases separating them. The CDR3 extends over 15 amino acids. CDR3 protein: CASSVIGALGETQYF. The CDR3 nucleotides read TGTGCCAGCAGCGTAATTGGGGCTCTTGGGGAGACCCAGTACTTC. Looking up the rest from reference TRBV9 and TRBJ2-5 gives the full variable domain: DSGVTQTPKHLITATGQRVTLRCSPRSGDLSVYWYQQSLDQGLQFLIQYYNGEERAKGNILERFSAQQFPDLHSELNLSSLELGDSALYFCASSVIGALGETQYFGPGTRLLVL.

This clone was counted between two and nine times. V is TRBV28 and J is TRBJ1-5; 7 bases match TRBD1. Germline V CDR1 and CDR2: MDHEN, SYDVKM. This CDR3 has 15 amino acids. V shed 5 bases and J 3 bases; nucleotides not matched to a gene: 7. The chain's CDR3 is CASSILDRLNQPQHF. CDR3 sequence (DNA): TGTGCCAGCAGTATATTGGACAGGCTCAATCAGCCCCAGCATTTT.

In this sample, this clone turned up a few times. CDR3 in DNA: TGTGCCAGCAGCGAGACAGGGGGCTACAATGAGCAGTTCTTC. Protein: CASSETGGYNEQFF. This chain joins TRBV9 and TRBJ2-1; TRBD1 matches 9 bases. Trimming cost V 3 bases and J 3 bases; bases outside gene matches: 1. Germline V lookup: CDR1 SGDLS, CDR2 YYNGEE. The length of the CDR3 is 14 residues. Supplemented by reference TRBV9 and TRBJ2-1, the full variable domain reads DSGVTQTPKHLITATGQRVTLRCSPRSGDLSVYWYQQSLDQGLQFLIQYYNGEERAKGNILERFSAQQFPDLHSELNLSSLELGDSALYFCASSETGGYNEQFFGPGTRLTVL.

V and J are TRBV4-2 and TRBJ1-2; maybe TRBD1 (6 bases). CDR1 and CDR2 (germline): LGHNA, YNFKEQ. V gave up 0 bases and J gave up 12 bases, with 17 bases separating them. The CDR3 is 14 residues long. As DNA, the CDR3 is TGTGCCAGCAGCCAAGATCCGGCAGGGGAGTTCCACACCTTC. Protein sequence: CASSQDPAGEFHTF.

This clone was picked up a small number of times. The genes are TRBV6-6 and TRBJ2-7; no definite D call. The germline V and J ends were trimmed by 5 bases and 2 bases, with 19 bases remaining between them. CDR1 is MNHNY and CDR2 is SVGAGI in the germline V gene (reference sequence). The CDR3 has 16 residues. This chain's CDR3 is CASSNFDGDSPYEQYV. DNA of the CDR3: TGTGCCAGCAGTAACTTCGACGGTGACTCCCCCTACGAGCAGTACGTC.

This chain joins TRBV7-9 and TRBJ1-1; TRBD1 agrees at 8 bases. With 3 bases clipped from V and 4 bases from J, the junction kept 4 bases outside the gene matches. This CDR3 is built from 14 residues. CDR1 is SEHNR and CDR2 is FQNEAQ in the germline V gene (reference sequence). The CDR3, as DNA: TGTGCCAGCAGCTTCAACCAGGGGGCCACTGAAGCTTTCTTT. This codes for CASSFNQGATEAFF.

This chain uses TRBV7-2 with TRBJ1-4; D may be TRBD1 (6 bases). This CDR3 has 14 residues. The V and J ends lost 6 bases and 8 bases respectively, with 16 bases between them. The germline V gene has CDR1 SGHTA and CDR2 FQGNSA. CDR3 in DNA: TGTGCCAGCAGGCGGGGGGCGCGCGGGGAAAAACTGTTTTTT. Its protein is CASRRGARGEKLFF.

The chain is built from TRBV6-5 and TRBJ1-6; possibly TRBD1 for D (6 bases). V dropped 3 bases and J dropped 13 bases, with 19 bases sitting between them. Germline CDR1 and CDR2: MNHEY and SVGAGI. CDR3 length: 15 amino acids. CDR3 region: CASSYGGGPQGPLHF. CDR3 DNA: TGTGCCAGCAGTTATGGCGGGGGGCCGCAGGGGCCCCTCCACTTT.

The J gene is TRBJ2-1, the V gene TRBV19; TRBD1 might be the D (6 bases). V dropped 8 bases and J dropped 6 bases, with 20 bases sitting between them. Germline CDR1 and CDR2: LNHDA and SQIVND (reference sequence). This CDR3 contains 15 residues. CDR3 bases: TGTGCCAGTGCGGAAACAGGGCTAAAGATCAATGAGCAGTTCTTC. Translated, it gives CASAETGLKINEQFF. The whole variable domain, remainder taken from reference TRBV19 and TRBJ2-1, is DGGITQSPKYLFRKEGQNVTLSCEQNLNHDAMYWYRQDPGQGLRLIYYSQIVNDFQKGDIAEGYSVSREKKESFPLTVTSAQKNPTAFYLCASAETGLKINEQFFGPGTRLTVL.

The chain combines TRBV28 with TRBJ2-3, with 8 nucleotides matching TRBD1. V lost 6 bases, J lost 0 bases, and 5 bases stayed unmatched. CDR3 size: 15 residues. Germline CDR1 and CDR2: MDHEN and SYDVKM. DNA of the CDR3: TGTGCCAGCAGGCAAGGACAGGGAAGCACAGATACGCAGTATTTT. Residues: CASRQGQGSTDTQYF.

The chain employs TRBV9 and TRBJ1-4, with 7 bases matching TRBD1. This CDR3 has 14 residues. J gave up 4 bases and V 2 bases, and 2 bases lay outside the gene matches. Per the germline V gene, CDR1 is SGDLS and CDR2 is YYNGEE. The CDR3 loop is CASSVGQLNEKLFF. The CDR3 nucleotides are TGTGCCAGCAGCGTGGGACAGCTTAATGAAAAACTGTTTTTT.

The chain is built from TRBV18 and TRBJ2-6; possibly TRBD2 for D (5 bases). The CDR3 has 14 amino acids. V lost 5 bases and J 2 bases, leaving 7 bases between the germline ends. CDR1 is KGHSH and CDR2 is LQKENI in the germline V gene. CDR3 sequence (DNA): TGTGCCAGCTCAGAGGGTGCTGGGGCCAACGTCCTGACTTTC. Its protein product is CASSEGAGANVLTF.

This chain joins TRBV6-4 and TRBJ1-2; D is unclear. This CDR3 region has 15 residues. Looked up from germline, CDR1 is MRHNA and CDR2 is SNTAGT. V lost 3 bases and J 4 bases, leaving 15 bases between the germline ends. The DNA for the CDR3 is TGTGCCAGCAGTGAGGGCAGCCAACAATTCTATGGCTACACCTTC. Encoded protein: CASSEGSQQFYGYTF.

Concerning this clone: This specimen includes other DNA sequences encoding the same CDR3. V is TRBV27 and J is TRBJ2-5; 7 bases align to TRBD1. With V trimmed by 3 bases and J by 6 bases, 13 bases remained unmatched. Germline V gives CDR1 MNHEY, CDR2 SMNVEV (reference sequence). The CDR3 covers 16 residues. CDR3 in amino acids: CASSFSWIGGVKTQYF. CDR3 nucleotides: TGTGCCAGCAGTTTCTCGTGGATAGGGGGCGTGAAGACCCAGTACTTC.

This clone was seen a few times. The rearrangement joins TRBV6-1 to TRBJ1-4; TRBD1 aligns across 9 bases. V was pared by 4 bases and J by 7 bases, with 4 bases of the junction left unmatched. Germline V lookup: CDR1 MNHNS, CDR2 SASEGT. The CDR3 sequence is 14 residues long. The CDR3 spells CASSADRGAEKLFF. DNA for the CDR3: TGTGCCAGCAGTGCGGACAGGGGAGCTGAAAAACTGTTTTTT.

This clone was detected only a few times. The rearrangement links TRBV9 to TRBJ1-5, with no clear D. The CDR3 totals 14 residues. Trimming took off 4 bases at V and 4 bases at J, with 12 bases between the two ends. Germline values: CDR1 SGDLS, CDR2 YYNGEE. As DNA, the CDR3 is TGTGCCAGCAGCCCGTTTAATAGTAATCAGCCCCAGCATTTT. Its protein is CASSPFNSNQPQHF.

The V gene is TRBV11-3, the J gene TRBJ2-1; tentatively, D is TRBD2 (5 bases). CDR1 SGHNT and CDR2 YENEEA come from the germline V gene. The V and J ends lost 6 bases and 0 bases respectively, with 12 bases between them. This CDR3 is 15 amino acids long. As DNA, the CDR3 is TGTGCCAGCAGTAAGGACTGGGGCTCCTACAATGAGCAGTTCTTC. Translated: CASSKDWGSYNEQFF.

This rearrangement joins TRBV27 to TRBJ2-7; 7 bases are shared with TRBD1. Germline loops: CDR1 MNHEY, CDR2 SMNVEV (reference sequence). Trimming removed 5 bases from V and 5 bases from J; junction bases left unmatched: 6. The CDR3 contains 13 residues. The DNA of the CDR3 is TGTGCCAGCAGTCATACAGGGGTAGACGAGCAGTACTTC. It translates to CASSHTGVDEQYF.

CDR3 coding DNA: TGTGCCAGCAGCCTTACAGGGCTCGGGAACACTGAAGCTTTCTTT. This translates into CASSLTGLGNTEAFF. This sequence joins TRBV7-9 and TRBJ1-1; D may be TRBD1 (6 bases). Trimming pared 5 bases from V and 1 base from J, leaving 14 bases between. The germline CDR1 and CDR2 sequences are SEHNR and FQNEAQ (reference sequence). The CDR3 covers 15 residues.

The rearrangement joins TRBV6-4 to TRBJ1-2; TRBD1 agrees at 7 bases. The CDR3 is 15 residues long. Trimming at V came to 6 bases and at J to 6 bases, leaving 13 bases not matched to a gene. The germline CDR1 and CDR2 sequences are MRHNA and SNTAGT. For the CDR3, the DNA is TGTGCCAGCAGACCCCGACAGGGTATCTTGAATGGCTACACCTTC. Its translation is CASRPRQGILNGYTF.

This clone occurred a few times. The chain recombines TRBV6-5 with TRBJ1-1; D remains unclear. V shed 1 base and J shed 8 bases, with 11 bases lying between them. Per germline, CDR1 MNHEY and CDR2 SVGAGI. The CDR3 has 13 residues. The chain's CDR3 is CASSYFLTDEAFF. The CDR3 DNA follows: TGTGCCAGCAGTTACTTTCTTACAGACGAAGCTTTCTTT.

The chain links TRBV7-9 to TRBJ2-5; TRBD1 matches 8 bases. V was pared by 0 bases and J by 4 bases, with 4 bases of the junction left unmatched. Germline V gives CDR1 SEHNR, CDR2 FQNEAQ (reference sequence). The CDR3 sequence is 15 residues long. The CDR3 DNA follows: TGTGCCAGCAGCTTAGCTTCAGGGGGCGGAGAGACCCAGTACTTC. Translation: CASSLASGGGETQYF.

V and J are TRBV9 and TRBJ2-2; D gene unclear. The V end was cut by 3 bases, the J end by 2 bases, with 14 bases between. The CDR3 runs 16 residues. CDR1 is SGDLS and CDR2 is YYNGEE in the germline V gene. CDR3 nucleotide sequence: TGTGCCAGCAGCGCCTCCGGTAGCCCCAACACCGGGGAGCTGTTTTTT. Translation gives CASSASGSPNTGELFF.

This clone was detected once. The chain has TRBV5-1 and TRBJ2-3, with 16 bases that match TRBD2. This CDR3 is built from 17 residues. The germline gives CDR1 SGHRS, CDR2 YFSETQ. V lost 4 bases, J lost 7 bases, and 9 bases stayed unmatched. This CDR3 is CASSPGLAGGPRHTQYF. The CDR3 DNA reads as TGCGCCAGCAGCCCGGGACTAGCGGGGGGGCCACGACATACGCAGTATTTT.

The rearrangement links TRBV25-1 to TRBJ2-1; TRBD1 aligns across 7 bases. The CDR3 has 15 residues. Germline CDR1 MGHDK, CDR2 SYGVNS. V was pared by 4 bases and J by 6 bases, with 9 bases of the junction left unmatched. The CDR3 sequence is CASSAQGVGPNEQFF. The CDR3 bases are TGTGCCAGCAGTGCGCAGGGGGTAGGACCCAATGAGCAGTTCTTC.